These T cell receptor beta chains were read from a single sample in a study of T-cell reconstitution after alpha-beta-depleted transplantation in children. TCRdb processed the PCR reads anew with MiXCR; each CDR3 protein has one entry. Of 700,000 to 950,000 distinct CDR3 sequences detected, 16% appear once; the ten largest clones hold 5%. Material: PBMCs, mostly from graft donor cells, obtained 360 days after TCRalphabeta/CD19-depleted stem cell transplant. The receptors come from a male patient aged 10 to 17 who had a stem cell transplant for acute lymphoblastic leukemia, so the T cells may come from the graft donor. The CDR3 runs from the conserved cysteine through the conserved F or W. D genes are given only for firm matches. Some rows mark clone size as missing; the rest say once, few, many or name a class of expanded clone.

CDR3 protein,CDR3 DNA,D gene,J gene,V gene,clone size
CASTLRGRGNTIYF,TGTGCCAGCACTCTAAGGGGGCGAGGAAACACCATATATTTT,TRBD1,TRBJ1-3,TRBV12-3/TRBV12-4,few
CASTRAGGRSYEQYF,TGTGCCAGCACGAGAGCGGGAGGTCGGTCCTACGAGCAGTACTTC,TRBD2,TRBJ2-7,TRBV7-9,few
CASSLGGLADFTDTQYF,TGTGCCAGCAGCTTAGGGGGACTAGCGGATTTCACAGATACGCAGTATTTT,TRBD2,TRBJ2-3,TRBV13,few
CAATGGMDEQYF,TGTGCCGCGACAGGGGGCATGGACGAGCAGTACTTC,TRBD1,TRBJ2-7,TRBV10-3,many
CASSRPTGGKDTEAFF,TGTGCCAGCAGCCGACCCACAGGGGGAAAGGACACTGAAGCTTTCTTT,TRBD1,TRBJ1-1,TRBV7-9,-
CSAYRGGITEAFF,TGCAGCGCATACAGGGGGGGGATTACTGAAGCTTTCTTT,TRBD1,TRBJ1-1,TRBV29-1,few
CASSLVSGVNEQYF,TGTGCCAGCAGTTTAGTTTCGGGAGTAAACGAGCAGTACTTC,-,TRBJ2-7,TRBV12-3/TRBV12-4,few
CASSLVLVSEDTQYF,TGTGCCAGCAGCTTAGTCCTCGTGTCGGAAGATACGCAGTATTTT,-,TRBJ2-3,TRBV7-9,few
CASSSFPGLAEAGEQFF,TGTGCCAGCAGCTCCTTCCCGGGACTAGCGGAGGCGGGTGAGCAGTTCTTC,TRBD2,TRBJ2-1,TRBV7-9,-
CASRRVASNQPQHF,TGTGCCAGCAGACGAGTCGCTAGCAATCAGCCCCAGCATTTT,-,TRBJ1-5,TRBV6-1,-
CASSSYGGDNEQFF,TGTGCCAGCAGCTCCTATGGGGGGGACAATGAGCAGTTCTTC,TRBD2,TRBJ2-1,TRBV11-1,few
CSSPGLLSYNEQFF,TGCAGCTCCCCTGGGCTGCTCTCCTACAATGAGCAGTTCTTC,-,TRBJ2-1,TRBV29-1,many
CSVGMNTEAFF,TGCAGCGTTGGGATGAACACTGAAGCTTTCTTT,-,TRBJ1-1,TRBV29-1,few
CASTLLVSGEQFF,TGTGCCAGCACCCTACTAGTGTCGGGTGAGCAGTTCTTC,-,TRBJ2-1,TRBV12-3/TRBV12-4,few
CASSWRAAGYTF,TGTGCCAGTAGTTGGAGGGCAGCTGGCTACACCTTC,-,TRBJ1-2,TRBV19,once
CASTQSGSYNEQFF,TGTGCCAGCACTCAGTCAGGGTCCTACAATGAGCAGTTCTTC,-,TRBJ2-1,TRBV5-5,-
CAGRGHRGPNEQFF,TGCGCCGGCAGGGGTCACCGAGGTCCCAATGAGCAGTTCTTC,-,TRBJ2-1,TRBV5-1,-
CSAGLAVSSYEQYF,TGCAGCGCCGGACTAGCGGTGAGCTCCTACGAGCAGTACTTC,TRBD2,TRBJ2-7,TRBV29-1,many
CASSLTSGSRDEQYF,TGCGCCAGCAGTCTGACTAGCGGGAGTCGCGACGAGCAGTACTTC,TRBD2,TRBJ2-7,TRBV5-1,-
CASSLQGSANYGYTF,TGTGCCAGCAGTTTACAGGGTTCGGCTAACTATGGCTACACCTTC,-,TRBJ1-2,TRBV12-3/TRBV12-4,few
CASSPEGGGFYEQYF,TGTGCCAGCAGCCCCGAGGGGGGCGGGTTCTACGAGCAGTACTTC,-,TRBJ2-7,TRBV6-1,-
CASSSSGVAEQYF,TGCGCCAGCAGCTCCTCGGGTGTAGCTGAGCAGTACTTC,-,TRBJ2-7,TRBV5-1,-
CASSLRLADLTDTQYF,TGCGCCAGCAGCCTAAGACTAGCGGATCTCACAGATACGCAGTATTTT,TRBD2,TRBJ2-3,TRBV5-1,-
CSARRGIAEAFF,TGCAGTGCTAGACGAGGTATCGCTGAAGCTTTCTTT,-,TRBJ1-1,TRBV20-1,-
CASSHRDLGAEAFF,TGTGCCAGCTCGCACAGGGACCTGGGGGCTGAAGCTTTCTTT,-,TRBJ1-1,TRBV18,-
CASSYDLAGERAKNIQYF,TGTGCCAGCAGTTACGATCTAGCGGGAGAAAGGGCCAAAAACATTCAGTACTTC,TRBD2,TRBJ2-4,TRBV6-2/TRBV6-3,-
CASSGDRASNQPQHF,TGTGCCAGCAGTGGGGACAGGGCTAGCAATCAGCCCCAGCATTTT,TRBD1,TRBJ1-5,TRBV6-1,-
CATSDSGTAKETQYF,TGTGCCACCAGTGACTCCGGGACAGCCAAAGAGACCCAGTACTTC,TRBD1,TRBJ2-5,TRBV24-1,-
CASSYSEVSSYNEQFF,TGTGCCAGCAGTTACTCGGAGGTCAGCTCCTACAATGAGCAGTTCTTC,-,TRBJ2-1,TRBV6-5,few
CASRSGTGTEAFF,TGTGCCAGCAGGTCGGGGACAGGCACTGAAGCTTTCTTT,TRBD1,TRBJ1-1,TRBV27,few
CSVRTSGSENTGELFF,TGCAGCGTCCGGACTAGCGGGAGCGAGAACACCGGGGAGCTGTTTTTT,TRBD2,TRBJ2-2,TRBV29-1,-
CASSESGRPTDTQYF,TGTGCCAGCAGTGAAAGCGGGAGGCCCACAGATACGCAGTATTTT,TRBD2,TRBJ2-3,TRBV25-1,-
CATSDGGLAPKYF,TGTGCCACCAGTGATGGGGGGCTAGCGCCTAAGTATTTT,-,TRBJ2-3,TRBV24-1,few
CASSPDYLTDTQYF,TGTGCCAGCAGCCCTGACTACCTTACAGATACGCAGTATTTT,-,TRBJ2-3,TRBV7-9,few
CASCNHYNEQFF,TGCGCCAGCTGTAACCACTACAATGAGCAGTTCTTC,-,TRBJ2-1,TRBV10-2,-
CSVVGVFYGYTF,TGCAGCGTTGTAGGGGTCTTCTATGGCTACACCTTC,-,TRBJ1-2,TRBV29-1,-
CASGLDTQYF,TGCGCCAGCGGTTTAGATACGCAGTATTTT,-,TRBJ2-3,TRBV5-1,many
CASSSPGQVNTEAFF,TGTGCCAGTAGTTCTCCGGGACAGGTCAACACTGAAGCTTTCTTT,TRBD1,TRBJ1-1,TRBV19,-
CASSRTNQGSNQPQHF,TGTGCCAGCAGCCGTACTAATCAGGGCAGCAATCAGCCCCAGCATTTT,-,TRBJ1-5,TRBV12-3/TRBV12-4,many
CASSLSPITGELFF,TGCGCCAGCAGCTTGTCCCCGATCACCGGGGAGCTGTTTTTT,-,TRBJ2-2,TRBV5-1,few
CASSSGGRYREQYF,TGTGCCAGCAGTTCTGGCGGGAGGTACCGGGAGCAGTACTTC,TRBD2,TRBJ2-7,TRBV27,many
CASSSSSRTGGHEQFF,TGTGCCAGCAGCTCCTCTAGCAGGACGGGAGGACATGAGCAGTTCTTC,TRBD2,TRBJ2-1,TRBV7-9,-
CSVEGDRDSYNEQFF,TGCAGCGTTGAAGGGGACAGGGATTCCTACAATGAGCAGTTCTTC,TRBD1,TRBJ2-1,TRBV29-1,many
CSAREMGGISSLMVDTQYF,TGCAGTGCTAGAGAGATGGGCGGGATAAGTTCTTTGATGGTAGATACGCAGTATTTT,-,TRBJ2-3,TRBV20-1,few
CSARGTSGRVPYEQYF,TGCAGTGCTAGAGGGACTAGCGGGAGAGTCCCCTACGAGCAGTACTTC,TRBD2,TRBJ2-7,TRBV20-1,-
CASSHIRFPTSGRALDEQYF,TGTGCCAGCAGCCATATTCGGTTCCCCACTAGCGGGAGGGCCCTGGACGAGCAGTACTTC,TRBD2,TRBJ2-7,TRBV3-1,few
CASSLTGTGPYEQYF,TGTGCCAGCAGTCTCACCGGGACAGGTCCCTACGAGCAGTACTTC,TRBD1,TRBJ2-7,TRBV27,many
CASSLGRSPEAFF,TGTGCCAGCAGCTTAGGGAGGAGCCCTGAAGCTTTCTTT,-,TRBJ1-1,TRBV7-9,-
CASSSGLAGSTDTQYF,TGCGCCAGCAGCTCGGGACTAGCGGGAAGCACAGATACGCAGTATTTT,TRBD2,TRBJ2-3,TRBV5-1,many
CASSLPPNGQARYEQYF,TGTGCCAGCAGTTTACCCCCGAATGGACAGGCCCGGTACGAGCAGTACTTC,TRBD1,TRBJ2-7,TRBV27,-
CASSLEGTFTGELFF,TGTGCCAGCAGCTTAGAAGGGACATTCACCGGGGAGCTGTTTTTT,-,TRBJ2-2,TRBV7-9,-
CATSPGTGSGDTQYF,TGTGCCACCAGCCCCGGGACAGGGTCAGGAGATACGCAGTATTTT,TRBD1,TRBJ2-3,TRBV15,-
CASSLDRPIGDRGEQYF,TGTGCCAGCAGCTTAGATCGTCCTATCGGGGACAGGGGCGAGCAGTACTTC,TRBD1,TRBJ2-7,TRBV11-2,-
CASSPWDGVAEKLFF,TGTGCCAGCAGCCCCTGGGACGGAGTAGCCGAAAAACTGTTTTTT,-,TRBJ1-4,TRBV7-8,many
CASSGARRGPGEAFF,TGTGCCAGCAGTGGGGCAAGGCGGGGGCCGGGTGAAGCTTTCTTT,-,TRBJ1-1,TRBV12-3/TRBV12-4,many
CASSFIPLGEQYF,TGTGCCAGCAGCTTCATCCCCTTGGGCGAGCAGTACTTC,-,TRBJ2-7,TRBV11-2,many
CASSLWRGAPDEQYF,TGTGCCAGCAGCTTATGGCGTGGGGCCCCTGACGAGCAGTACTTC,-,TRBJ2-7,TRBV7-3,-
CSVEGHGRVYNEQFF,TGCAGCGTTGAAGGGCACGGGAGGGTATACAATGAGCAGTTCTTC,TRBD2,TRBJ2-1,TRBV29-1,-
CATRGPPGPNTEAFF,TGTGCCACCAGAGGACCTCCGGGGCCGAACACTGAAGCTTTCTTT,-,TRBJ1-1,TRBV24-1,few
CASSLRVLAGGANEQFF,TGTGCCAGCAGCTTAAGGGTTCTAGCGGGGGGCGCAAATGAGCAGTTCTTC,TRBD2,TRBJ2-1,TRBV7-3,-